This is a list of T cell receptor beta chains from one sample in a study of blood T cell repertoires in COVID-19. The protocol was immunoSEQ multiplex PCR, while the TCRdb copy is restricted to in-frame clones and leaves out a portion. The profile covers about 120,000 clones, with 90% appearing a single time and 1.8% taken by the ten largest. Material for sequencing was peripheral blood. These receptors all come from a human donor with active COVID-19. The donor label of this sample is uncertain. The CDR3 runs from the conserved cysteine through the conserved F or W. D genes are given only for firm matches. A row's size may be missing; if present it is once, few, many or a size class.

d_gene	j_gene	v_gene	abundance	CDR3nt	CDR3aa
-	TRBJ2-1	TRBV5-1	-	TGCGCCAGCAGCTTGAGCCCCGGGTCATACAATGAGCAGTTCTTC	CASSLSPGSYNEQFF
TRBD1	TRBJ1-1	TRBV6-6	-	TGTGCCAGCAGTAACGACAGGGGCACTGAAGCTTTCTTT	CASSNDRGTEAFF
TRBD1	TRBJ2-3	TRBV3-1/TRBV3-2	-	TGTGCCAGCAGCCAAGGACAGGGAGTTACAGATACGCAGTATTTT	CASSQGQGVTDTQYF
TRBD2	TRBJ2-1	TRBV7-2	-	TGTGCCAGCAGCCCCGGGCGGGGGGGCTCCTACAATGAGCAGTTCTTC	CASSPGRGGSYNEQFF
-	TRBJ2-1	TRBV3-1/TRBV3-2	once	TGTGCCAGCAGCCAAGTCTTGAATGAGCAGTTCTTC	CASSQVLNEQFF
TRBD2	TRBJ2-1	TRBV2	-	TGTGCCAGCAGTGAAATAGCGGGATCGGAGCAGTTCTTC	CASSEIAGSEQFF
-	TRBJ1-1	TRBV10-3	-	TGTGCCATCAGTGAGTCGATCTGGGGGCGATCCACTGAAGCTTTCTTT	CAISESIWGRSTEAFF
TRBD2	TRBJ2-7	TRBV4-1	-	TGCGCCAGCAGCCAAGAGCAGCGGGGCTCCGACGAGCAGTACTTC	CASSQEQRGSDEQYF
TRBD2	TRBJ2-7	TRBV4-2	-	TGTGCCAGCAGCCAAGCTAGCGGGGTCTCCTACGAGCAGTACTTC	CASSQASGVSYEQYF
-	TRBJ1-6	TRBV14	once	TGTGCCAGCAGCCAAAAAGCGAGGCACTTTAGCTCCTATAATTCACCCCTCCACTTT	CASSQKARHFSSYNSPLHF
-	TRBJ2-2	TRBV5-1	-	TGCGCCAGCAGCTTGGACAGTCTCACCGGGGAGCTGTTTTTT	CASSLDSLTGELFF
-	TRBJ2-2	TRBV19	-	TGTGCCAGTAGTCCGAGGTACACCGGGGAGCTGTTTTTT	CASSPRYTGELFF
-	TRBJ1-3	TRBV4-1	-	TGCGCCAGCAGGCCGACCTTGCAAAAAGGACTCTCTGGAAACACCATATATTTT	CASRPTLQKGLSGNTIYF
-	TRBJ2-5	TRBV11-3	-	TGTGCCAGCAGCCGCGGTGGTGGGTTGGAGACCCAGTACTTC	CASSRGGGLETQYF
-	TRBJ1-2	TRBV7-8	-	TGTGCCAGCAGCTTCGACGGCAGGGGTGGCTACACCTTC	CASSFDGRGGYTF
-	TRBJ2-5	TRBV2	-	TGTGCCAGCAGTCGGTTCTCGGCGGCCGCTGATGGAGAGACCCAGTACTTC	CASSRFSAAADGETQYF
-	TRBJ2-5	TRBV6-5	-	TGTGCCAGCAGCGCCCAGGTGTCCCAAGAGACCCAGTACTTC	CASSAQVSQETQYF
TRBD1	TRBJ1-2	TRBV25-1	-	TGTGCCAGCAGTGAATATGGACAGGGCTATGGCTACACCTTC	CASSEYGQGYGYTF
TRBD2	TRBJ2-3	TRBV5-1	-	TGCGCCAGCAGCTTGGTGCGGGGGGGCCAGGGCACAGATACGCAGTATTTT	CASSLVRGGQGTDTQYF
TRBD2	TRBJ2-2	TRBV27	-	TGTGCCAGCAGTTTAGGGACTAGCGGGGTCTCCGGGGAGCTGTTTTTT	CASSLGTSGVSGELFF
TRBD1	TRBJ2-1	TRBV7-6	-	TGTGCCAGCAGCACATTGACAGGGGGAACCTACAATGAGCAGTTCTTC	CASSTLTGGTYNEQFF
TRBD1	TRBJ1-3	TRBV5-1	-	TGCGCCAGCAGCTTGGAACAGGGGGCTGGAAACACCATATATTTT	CASSLEQGAGNTIYF
-	TRBJ1-5	TRBV7-8	-	TGTGCCAGCAGCTTAGTGTCCGCACTGACAGGTAGCAATCAGCCCCAGCATTTT	CASSLVSALTGSNQPQHF
-	TRBJ1-2	TRBV6-4	-	TGTGCCAGCAGTGAAACAGGGACGGTCGATGGCTACACCTTC	CASSETGTVDGYTF
-	TRBJ1-5	TRBV2	-	TGTGCCAGCAGTGATTTCGGCACAGGACGGGCGCCGAATCAGCCCCAGCATTTT	CASSDFGTGRAPNQPQHF
TRBD2	TRBJ2-1	TRBV9	-	TGTGCCAGCAGCGTAGGGTTAGCGGGGGGACCACAGAATGAGCAGTTCTTC	CASSVGLAGGPQNEQFF
TRBD2	TRBJ2-7	TRBV7-2	-	TGTGCCAGCAGCTTAGCGCTAGCGGGGGGCGCCTACGAGCAGTACTTC	CASSLALAGGAYEQYF
-	TRBJ1-3	TRBV18	-	TGTGCCAGCTCACCACCGGCAGCTGGAAACACCATATATTTT	CASSPPAAGNTIYF
TRBD2	TRBJ2-7	TRBV5-4	-	TGTGCCAGCAGCTCGGAGGGACTAGCGCTCTACGAGCAGTACTTC	CASSSEGLALYEQYF
-	TRBJ2-5	TRBV6-1	many	TGTGCCAGCAGTGACAGGGAGACCCAGTACTTC	CASSDRETQYF
-	TRBJ2-1	TRBV5-1	-	TGCGCCAGCAGGGTCGAGGTCTCCTACAATGAGCAGTTCTTC	CASRVEVSYNEQFF
TRBD1	TRBJ2-7	TRBV7-9	-	TGTGCCAGCAGCAACACAGGGGGCTCCTCCTACGAGCAGTACTTC	CASSNTGGSSYEQYF
-	TRBJ1-1	TRBV11-2	-	TGTGCCAGCAGCTTAGGTGGGGGGGCTTTCTCTGAAGCTTTCTTT	CASSLGGGAFSEAFF
TRBD1	TRBJ2-7	TRBV4-1	-	TGCGCCAGCAGCCGACCACAGGGGGCCTACGAGCAGTACTTC	CASSRPQGAYEQYF
-	TRBJ2-7	TRBV7-9	-	TGTGCCAGCAGCTTGTCAGGGAGGAGCTCCTACGAGCAGTACTTC	CASSLSGRSSYEQYF
-	TRBJ2-1	TRBV7-2	-	TGTGCCAGCAGCTTAGGACAGACCTACAATGAGCAGTTCTTC	CASSLGQTYNEQFF
TRBD1	TRBJ1-1	TRBV3-1/TRBV3-2	once	TGTGCCAGCAGCCAACAGGACAGGGGCTCTGAAGCTTTCTTT	CASSQQDRGSEAFF
-	TRBJ1-1	TRBV4-2	once	TGTGCCAGCAGCCAAGATACTACCTTGAACACTGAAGCTTTCTTT	CASSQDTTLNTEAFF
-	TRBJ2-5	TRBV7-9	-	TGTGCCAGCAGCCCCATAGGGGTAGGGTCGGAAGAGACCCAGTACTTC	CASSPIGVGSEETQYF
-	TRBJ2-3	TRBV9	few	TGTGCCAGCAGCGTAGCTACCAACACAGATACGCAGTATTTT	CASSVATNTDTQYF
-	TRBJ1-2	TRBV20-1	-	TGCAGTGCTAGTTACATTAACTATGGCTACACCTTC	CSASYINYGYTF
-	TRBJ1-1	TRBV7-9	-	TGTGCCAGTAGCGATCGGGGGGCGTTCACTGAAGCTTTCTTT	CASSDRGAFTEAFF
-	TRBJ2-7	TRBV9	few	TGTGCCAGCAGCCCAGAACACACCGAGCAGTACTTC	CASSPEHTEQYF
-	TRBJ1-1	TRBV4-1	-	TGCGCCAGCAGCCAAATACAGGGTGGATGGGGAGCTTTCTTT	CASSQIQGGWGAFF
-	TRBJ2-3	TRBV7-2	-	TGTGCCAGCAGCTTCGCAGGGTCCTTCGGAGATACGCAGTATTTT	CASSFAGSFGDTQYF
TRBD1	TRBJ1-5	TRBV6-6	few	TGTGCCAGCAGGACAGGGGGCGACCATCAGCCCCAGCATTTT	CASRTGGDHQPQHF
-	TRBJ1-3	TRBV7-2	-	TGTGCCAGCAGCCTGACTAAAGCTGGAAACACCATATATTTT	CASSLTKAGNTIYF
TRBD2	TRBJ2-1	TRBV13	-	TGTGCCAGCAGCTCGGCGGGGGGCCCTTACAATGAGCAGTTCTTC	CASSSAGGPYNEQFF
-	TRBJ1-2	TRBV4-1	-	TGCGCCAGCAGCCAAGATATACAGGGAGCTAACTATGGCTACACCTTC	CASSQDIQGANYGYTF
TRBD1	TRBJ2-7	TRBV7-2	-	TGTGCCAGCAGACGGACAGGGGTGGACGAGCAGTACTTC	CASRRTGVDEQYF
-	TRBJ2-5	TRBV6-5	-	TGTGCCAGCAGGTACCTGGAGACCCAGTACTTC	CASRYLETQYF
-	TRBJ2-7	TRBV7-6	once	TGTGCCAGCAGCCTACCCGGAGGATCCTACGAGCAGTACTTC	CASSLPGGSYEQYF
-	TRBJ1-1	TRBV7-2	-	TGTGCCAGCAGCCCAGCTGCGGGGGACACTGAAGCTTTCTTT	CASSPAAGDTEAFF
-	TRBJ2-7	TRBV7-2	-	TGTGCCAGCAGTTCAGGGGCTCTGAGCTCCTACGAGCAGTACTTC	CASSSGALSSYEQYF
-	TRBJ1-6	TRBV28	-	TGTGCCAGCAGTTTACGTCCAGGGAATTCACCCCTCCACTTT	CASSLRPGNSPLHF
TRBD2	TRBJ2-3	TRBV14	-	TGTGCCAGCAGCCCTCTAGCGGGGATCGCAGATACGCAGTATTTT	CASSPLAGIADTQYF
TRBD1	TRBJ2-5	TRBV18	-	TGTGCCAGCTCACTGGGACAGGGGGAAGAGACCCAGTACTTC	CASSLGQGEETQYF
TRBD1	TRBJ2-7	TRBV6-5	-	TGTGCCACCACCGCGACAGGGCCCTACGAGCAGTACTTC	CATTATGPYEQYF
-	TRBJ1-5	TRBV5-5	-	TGTGCCAGCAGCTTTAGGGGAAATAGCAATCAGCCCCAGCATTTT	CASSFRGNSNQPQHF
-	TRBJ1-2	TRBV7-2	-	TGTGCCAGCAGCCAAGGGGCTAACTATGGCTACACCTTC	CASSQGANYGYTF